A selection of T cell receptor beta chains follows, all from one sample in a study of tumor-infiltrating lymphocytes in primary liver carcinoma. TCRdb processed the multiplex PCR reads anew with MiXCR; each CDR3 protein has one entry. Here the sample spans some 320,000 distinct CDR3 sequences, 65% being singletons. Sequencing was done on a sample of peripheral blood. The receptors come from a middle-aged man with primary liver carcinoma and hepatitis B virus infection. Both conserved end residues are part of each CDR3. The order of the fields is CDR3 DNA, CDR3 protein, J gene, V gene, clone size, D gene. D genes are given only for firm matches. Clone size is shown for a subset of rows, as once, few, many or a class of expanded clone.

DNA: TGTGCCGGCAGCCTCCAGGGCGCCACAGATACGCAGTATTTT
CDR3: CAGSLQGATDTQYF
J: TRBJ2-3
V: TRBV11-2
size: NA
D: NA

DNA: TGTGCCGGCACCATCGGGACATGCCGCCACAATGAGCAGTTCTTC
CDR3: CAGTIGTCRHNEQFF
J: TRBJ2-1
V: TRBV6-2/TRBV6-3
size: NA
D: NA

DNA: TGCGCCAGCAGCCGAGGGGGTCTAACGGGCGACGAGCAGTACTTC
CDR3: CASSRGGLTGDEQYF
J: TRBJ2-7
V: TRBV4-1
size: NA
D: NA

DNA: TGTGCCAGCAGACGGGACAGCACAGATACGCAGTATTTT
CDR3: CASRRDSTDTQYF
J: TRBJ2-3
V: TRBV5-1
size: many
D: NA

DNA: TGTGCCTGGAGTCCTGCGGGGCGGCCCCAGTATTTT
CDR3: CAWSPAGRPQYF
J: TRBJ2-3
V: TRBV30
size: NA
D: NA

DNA: TGTGCCAGCAGCCCAAAGGTCGGATTAGATTACAATGAGCAGTTCTTC
CDR3: CASSPKVGLDYNEQFF
J: TRBJ2-1
V: TRBV11-1
size: NA
D: NA

DNA: TGTGCCAGCAGCACGCAATTCCAGGGGGATACGCAGTATTTT
CDR3: CASSTQFQGDTQYF
J: TRBJ2-3
V: TRBV7-3
size: NA
D: NA

DNA: TGTACCAGCAGCTTAGTTGGCGGGCAAGCTGGGAATGAGCAGTCCTTC
CDR3: CTSSLVGGQAGNEQSF
J: TRBJ2-1
V: TRBV11-3
size: NA
D: NA

DNA: TGTGCCAGCAGCTCCACCGGGACAGAGGGCTACGAGCAGTACTTC
CDR3: CASSSTGTEGYEQYF
J: TRBJ2-7
V: TRBV7-9
size: few
D: TRBD1

DNA: TGTGCCAGCAGTTTGACTCAAAAGTCGACCTACGAGCAGTACTTC
CDR3: CASSLTQKSTYEQYF
J: TRBJ2-7
V: TRBV12-3/TRBV12-4
size: many
D: NA

DNA: TGTGCCAGCAGTGGACGGGACATAGCTTTCTTT
CDR3: CASSGRDIAFF
J: TRBJ1-1
V: TRBV12-3/TRBV12-4
size: many
D: NA

DNA: TGTGCCAGCAGTTCGTCCGGGACCGGGGGGACAGATACGCAGTATTTT
CDR3: CASSSSGTGGTDTQYF
J: TRBJ2-3
V: TRBV28
size: few
D: TRBD2

DNA: TGTGCCACCAGTGAAGGGGGACTAGCGTTAGCCAAAAACATTCAGTACTTC
CDR3: CATSEGGLALAKNIQYF
J: TRBJ2-4
V: TRBV24-1
size: once
D: TRBD2

DNA: TGTGCCAGCAGTTACCCCTCTTTAAGCGGGGCCAACGTCCTGACTTTC
CDR3: CASSYPSLSGANVLTF
J: TRBJ2-6
V: TRBV6-2/TRBV6-3
size: many
D: NA

DNA: TGCGCCAGCAGCTTTACGACAGGTACCACTGAAGCTTTCTTT
CDR3: CASSFTTGTTEAFF
J: TRBJ1-1
V: TRBV5-1
size: NA
D: NA

DNA: TGTGCCAGCAGTTACTCACATGGTCAGGGACGGACCCAAGAGACCCAGTACTTC
CDR3: CASSYSHGQGRTQETQYF
J: TRBJ2-5
V: TRBV6-5
size: many
D: NA

DNA: TGTGCCAGCAGCTTTGGTAGCCTTCTAGCGGGAGGGCGGGGAGAGACCCAGTACTTC
CDR3: CASSFGSLLAGGRGETQYF
J: TRBJ2-5
V: TRBV11-2
size: many
D: TRBD2

DNA: TGTGCCAGCAGCTTAGGAGCTAGCGGGAGTCAAGAGACCCAGCACTTC
CDR3: CASSLGASGSQETQHF
J: TRBJ2-5
V: TRBV11-2
size: NA
D: TRBD2

DNA: TGTGCCAGCAAATCGACAGGGGGATCCTACGAGCAGTACTTC
CDR3: CASKSTGGSYEQYF
J: TRBJ2-7
V: TRBV6-5
size: many
D: TRBD1

DNA: TGTGCCAGCAGCAGGGGGAGAGACTATGGCTACGCCTTC
CDR3: CASSRGRDYGYAF
J: TRBJ1-2
V: TRBV5-6
size: NA
D: NA

DNA: TGCGCCAGCAGCTTCGTAGGGGCTGGGGAGCAGTACTTC
CDR3: CASSFVGAGEQYF
J: TRBJ2-7
V: TRBV7-8
size: once
D: NA

DNA: TGTGCCAGTAGTATGCAGGCCACCGCCTACGAGCAGTACTTC
CDR3: CASSMQATAYEQYF
J: TRBJ2-7
V: TRBV19
size: NA
D: NA

DNA: TGCAGCTTGGCCCCCCGCCTACAGGGGGCTATTGGCTACACCTTC
CDR3: CSLAPRLQGAIGYTF
J: TRBJ1-2
V: TRBV29-1
size: NA
D: TRBD1

DNA: TGCGCCAGCAGCACGGGACAGGTCTCCTACGAGCAGTACTTC
CDR3: CASSTGQVSYEQYF
J: TRBJ2-7
V: TRBV5-1
size: NA
D: TRBD1

DNA: TGTGCCAGCAGCTTAAGGGCGGATCTCCTTTACAATGGGCAGTTCTTC
CDR3: CASSLRADLLYNGQFF
J: TRBJ2-1
V: TRBV11-3
size: once
D: NA

DNA: TGCGCCAGCAGCTCACTCGGGACGGAAGAGACCCAGTACTTC
CDR3: CASSSLGTEETQYF
J: TRBJ2-5
V: TRBV5-1
size: NA
D: NA

DNA: TGCGCCAGCAGCAGCGGGGCGAGTGAAGCTCTCTTT
CDR3: CASSSGASEALF
J: TRBJ1-1
V: TRBV5-1
size: few
D: NA

DNA: TGCAGCATTGGGAACACCCAAGAGGCCCAGTACTTC
CDR3: CSIGNTQEAQYF
J: TRBJ2-5
V: TRBV29-1
size: NA
D: NA

DNA: TGCAGTGCTAGAGTTGGAGGAGAGCAGTTCTTC
CDR3: CSARVGGEQFF
J: TRBJ2-1
V: TRBV20-1
size: NA
D: NA

DNA: TGTGCCAGCAGTGGGACAGGGAGAACCTACGAGCAGTACTTC
CDR3: CASSGTGRTYEQYF
J: TRBJ2-7
V: TRBV28
size: few
D: TRBD1

DNA: TGTGCCAGTAGCTCCGCCCTTGGAGGGGGCGAGCGGTACTTC
CDR3: CASSSALGGGERYF
J: TRBJ2-7
V: TRBV11-1
size: NA
D: NA

DNA: TGTGCCAGCAGTTATGTGCGGGAGACGGAAAACATTCAGTACTTC
CDR3: CASSYVRETENIQYF
J: TRBJ2-4
V: TRBV6-5
size: NA
D: TRBD2

DNA: TGTGCCACCAGGGGGTCTCTGAACACTGAAGCTTTCTTT
CDR3: CATRGSLNTEAFF
J: TRBJ1-1
V: TRBV24-1
size: once
D: NA

DNA: TGCAGCGTTGAAGATCTTGACGGGAGCCCTGGAAACACCATATATTTT
CDR3: CSVEDLDGSPGNTIYF
J: TRBJ1-3
V: TRBV29-1
size: NA
D: NA

DNA: TGTGCCAGCAGCCCAGTTACAGGGGGCCCTGGGGCCAACGTCCTGACTTTC
CDR3: CASSPVTGGPGANVLTF
J: TRBJ2-6
V: TRBV5-5
size: many
D: TRBD1

DNA: TGCGCCAGCAGCCCTAGCGGGAGTTCACACAATGAGCAGTTCTTC
CDR3: CASSPSGSSHNEQFF
J: TRBJ2-1
V: TRBV5-1
size: few
D: TRBD2

DNA: TGTGCCAGCAGCTTGACTACCTACAATGAGCAGTTCTTC
CDR3: CASSLTTYNEQFF
J: TRBJ2-1
V: TRBV5-8
size: NA
D: NA

DNA: TGTGCCGGCAAAAACGGGGGGTTCAGAAACACTGAAGCTCTCTTT
CDR3: CAGKNGGFRNTEALF
J: TRBJ1-1
V: TRBV6-2/TRBV6-3
size: few
D: NA

DNA: TGCAGCGTTGGTTCCAGTGAGACCCAGTACTTC
CDR3: CSVGSSETQYF
J: TRBJ2-5
V: TRBV29-1
size: many
D: NA

DNA: TGTGCCAGCAGTCCGGGGGCCAGGGGATTGGGGACCCAGTACTTC
CDR3: CASSPGARGLGTQYF
J: TRBJ2-5
V: TRBV6-1
size: NA
D: NA

DNA: TGTGCCAGCAGTGAAGGTTGGTGGGGGATCAATGAGCAGTTCTTC
CDR3: CASSEGWWGINEQFF
J: TRBJ2-1
V: TRBV6-4
size: NA
D: NA

DNA: TGTAGCGTTGAAGGTGCGTGGCGAGAGACCCAGTACTTC
CDR3: CSVEGAWRETQYF
J: TRBJ2-5
V: TRBV29-1
size: once
D: NA

DNA: TGTGCCAGCAGCCATCGCCCCCCCTACGAGCAGTACTTC
CDR3: CASSHRPPYEQYF
J: TRBJ2-7
V: TRBV28
size: NA
D: NA